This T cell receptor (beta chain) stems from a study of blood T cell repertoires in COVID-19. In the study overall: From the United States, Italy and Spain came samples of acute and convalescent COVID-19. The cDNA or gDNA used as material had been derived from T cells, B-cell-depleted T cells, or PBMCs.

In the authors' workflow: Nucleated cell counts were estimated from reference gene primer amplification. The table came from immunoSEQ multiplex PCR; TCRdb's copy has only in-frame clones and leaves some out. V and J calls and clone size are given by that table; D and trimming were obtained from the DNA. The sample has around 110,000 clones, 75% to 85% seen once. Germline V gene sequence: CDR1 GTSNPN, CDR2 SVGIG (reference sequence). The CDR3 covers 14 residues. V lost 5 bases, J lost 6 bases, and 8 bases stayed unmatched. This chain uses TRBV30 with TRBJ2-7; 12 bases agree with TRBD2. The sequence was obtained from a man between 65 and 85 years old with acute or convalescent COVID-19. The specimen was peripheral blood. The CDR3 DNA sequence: TGTGCCTGGTCGGCTAGCGGGAGGGCCAGCGAGCAGTACTTC. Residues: CAWSASGRASEQYF.